These T cell receptor beta chains were read from a single sample in a study of control samples from healthy donors and cancer patients. Method: immunoSEQ multiplex PCR; TCRdb's copy keeps in-frame clones and lacks some. The repertoire consists of about 160,000 clones, with 96% occurring once and the leading ten covering approximately 0.97%. Input material: blood. The receptors were gathered from a woman aged 25 to 39 in good health. Both conserved end residues are trimmed from each CDR3. The order of the fields is V gene, CDR3 protein.

TRBV28	ASSKTGTTNEKLF
TRBV5-4	ASSLAGGTLGTEAF
TRBV4-2	ASSQGLYGEQY
TRBV5-1	ASSGLTGVMNTEAF
TRBV27	ASSASRGRLTNEKLF
TRBV5-4	ASSLAIQGGETQY
TRBV27	ASRKGLSEQF
TRBV28	ASSTLMGRGDFRTDTQY
TRBV6-5	ASSYYSGGPLNEQF
TRBV4-1	ASSQVGTGGDYEQY
TRBV7-8	ASSLGLAELLPYEQY
TRBV28	ATSSGAYTYEQY
TRBV7-5	ARSLRINYGYT
TRBV6-2/TRBV6-3	ASSYIEGAGNYEQY
TRBV9	ASSASPSTGELF
TRBV2	ASSEAGLAFEKLF
TRBV19	ASSTSRNTEAF
TRBV19	ASRVSRENTGELF
TRBV19	ASSIVGPSQGSNTGELF